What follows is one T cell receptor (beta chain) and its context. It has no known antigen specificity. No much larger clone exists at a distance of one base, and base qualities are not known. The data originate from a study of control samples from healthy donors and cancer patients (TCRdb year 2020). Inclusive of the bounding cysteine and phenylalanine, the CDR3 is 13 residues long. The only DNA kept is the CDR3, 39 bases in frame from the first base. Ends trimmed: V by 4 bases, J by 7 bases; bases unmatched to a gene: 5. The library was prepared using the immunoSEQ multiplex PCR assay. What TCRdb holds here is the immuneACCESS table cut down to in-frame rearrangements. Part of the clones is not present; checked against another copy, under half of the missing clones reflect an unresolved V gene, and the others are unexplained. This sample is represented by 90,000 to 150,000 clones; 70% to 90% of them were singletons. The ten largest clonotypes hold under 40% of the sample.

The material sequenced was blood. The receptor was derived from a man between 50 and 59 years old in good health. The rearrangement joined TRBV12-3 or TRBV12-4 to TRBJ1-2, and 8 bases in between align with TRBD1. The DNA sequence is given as TGTGCCAGCAGTTACGGGACAGGAGGTGGCTACACCTTC. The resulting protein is CASSYGTGGGYTF.